Below, 18 T cell receptor beta chains from the same sample are listed, as sequenced in a study of early T cells in non-severe SARS-CoV-2 infection. TCRdb ran MiXCR on the 5' RACE reads and lists one entry per CDR3 protein. The sample carries about 67,000 distinct CDR3 sequences, roughly 11% recorded once. Sequenced sample: whole blood. Source of these receptors: an adult who was a healthcare worker with PCR-confirmed SARS-CoV-2 infection or an uninfected control (not recorded which).

The rearrangement uses TRBV7-8 and TRBJ2-1; D remains unclear. V gave up 1 base and J gave up 6 bases, with 13 bases separating them. The CDR3 length is 15 residues. CDR1 SGHVS and CDR2 FQNEAQ come from the germline V gene. The CDR3 region is CASSLGRPLINEQFF. CDR3 sequence (DNA): TGTGCCAGCAGCTTAGGGCGGCCGCTTATCAATGAGCAGTTCTTC.

The chain carries TRBV4-1 and TRBJ2-3; 11 nucleotides line up with TRBD2. The junction had 3 bases not matched to a gene; V was cut back by 5 bases and J by 2 bases. The CDR3 spans 15 residues. The germline gives CDR1 MGHRA, CDR2 YSYEKL. The DNA for the CDR3 is TGCGCCAGCAGCATACTAGCGGGGGACACAGATACGCAGTATTTT. Translated: CASSILAGDTDTQYF.

This clonotype was picked up many times. The gene calls are TRBV10-3 and TRBJ2-7, with D hard to call. The germline V gene encodes CDR1 ENHRY and CDR2 SYGVKD. Trimming pared 2 bases from V and 0 bases from J, leaving 14 bases between. This CDR3 has 16 residues. CDR3 sequence: CAISEGLRASSYEQYF. The CDR3 coding sequence is TGTGCCATCAGTGAGGGGCTTCGGGCCAGCTCCTACGAGCAGTACTTC.

This clonotype was seen a handful of times. The rearrangement uses TRBV3-1 and TRBJ2-7, with 8 positions matching TRBD1. V was clipped by 2 bases and J by 7 bases; unmatched bases: 10. Germline V gene data show CDR1 as LGHDT and CDR2 as YNNKEL (reference sequence). The CDR3 consists of 15 residues. The CDR3 DNA reads as TGTGCCAGCAGCCAACCGAGGACAGGGATACTAGAGCAGTACTTC. This gives the protein CASSQPRTGILEQYF.

This clonotype was seen at least ten times. The genes are TRBV5-1 and TRBJ2-7; 7 bases line up with TRBD1. The CDR3 totals 15 residues. Losses at the gene ends were 0 bases for V and 2 bases for J; bases not matched to a gene: 5. The V gene's germline CDR1 is SGHRS and CDR2 YFSETQ. CDR3 in DNA: TGCGCCAGCAGCTTGGGACAGGGTCTGGCCTACGAGCAGTACTTC. This codes for CASSLGQGLAYEQYF.

Many counts were recorded for this clonotype. This chain links TRBV11-2 with TRBJ2-1, with unresolved D. From germline, CDR1 is SGHAT and CDR2 FQNNGV. The germline V and J ends were trimmed by 5 bases and 7 bases, with 21 bases remaining between them. The length of the CDR3 is 16 residues. The CDR3 nucleotides read TGTGCCAGCAGCCCCGAAGGACGTAGGGTGGGTAATGAGCAGTTCTTC. It is translated as CASSPEGRRVGNEQFF.

This clonotype was found many times. The V gene is TRBV5-1, the J gene TRBJ1-1; 8 bases fit TRBD1. The CDR3 covers 14 residues. Looked up from germline, CDR1 is SGHRS and CDR2 is YFSETQ. J lost 4 bases, V lost 3 bases, and 5 bases had no gene match. CDR3 region: CASSSQGVRTEAFF. CDR3 coding DNA: TGCGCCAGCAGCTCACAGGGGGTACGCACTGAAGCTTTCTTT. Together with reference TRBV5-1 and TRBJ1-1, the CDR3 gives the full variable domain: KAGVTQTPRYLIKTRGQQVTLSCSPISGHRSVSWYQQTPGQGLQFLFEYFSETQRNKGNFPGRFSGRQFSNSRSEMNVSTLELGDSALYLCASSSQGVRTEAFFGQGTRLTVV.

This clonotype was found many times. This sequence joins TRBV7-2 and TRBJ2-2, with D perhaps TRBD2 (6 bases). The CDR3 has 15 residues. CDR1 is SGHTA and CDR2 is FQGNSA in the germline V gene. V lost 3 bases to trimming and J lost 5 bases, with 13 bases between them. Here the CDR3 DNA reads TGTGCCAGCAGCTTTAGGTTCGGGAGTACCGGGGAGCTGTTTTTT. Translation gives CASSFRFGSTGELFF.

The V gene is TRBV15, the J gene TRBJ1-4, with 7 bases fitting TRBD1. Germline CDR1 LNHNV, CDR2 YYDKDF (reference sequence). The V and J ends lost 3 bases and 8 bases, in that order; junction bases with no gene match: 12. The CDR3 has 16 amino acids. The CDR3 protein is CATSRGQGGASEKLFF. The CDR3 nucleotides read TGTGCCACCAGCAGGGGTCAAGGGGGCGCAAGCGAAAAACTGTTTTTT.

This clonotype appeared a few times. The chain joins TRBV7-8 to TRBJ1-1; D possibly corresponds to TRBD1 (6 bases). From germline, CDR1 is SGHVS and CDR2 FQNEAQ. Trimming removed 3 bases from V and 4 bases from J, with 15 bases in between. The CDR3 extends over 15 amino acids. DNA of the CDR3: TGTGCCAGCAGCTTGTGGACAGATTTGATCACTGAAGCTTTCTTT. Translation gives CASSLWTDLITEAFF.

This clonotype was seen only a few times. The chain couples TRBV10-3 to TRBJ2-5, with TRBD2 identical over 10 bases. The CDR3 contains 17 residues. Germline CDR1 is ENHRY and CDR2 is SYGVKD. Trimming took 3 bases from V and 1 from J; bases not matched to a gene: 8. The CDR3 loop is CAISESSGSAGQETQYF. The CDR3 DNA reads as TGTGCCATCAGTGAATCTAGCGGGAGTGCCGGCCAAGAGACCCAGTACTTC.

This clonotype was seen at least ten times. The chain combines TRBV5-6 with TRBJ2-7, with D perhaps matching TRBD1 or TRBD2 (6 bases each). The V and J ends lost 4 bases and 9 bases respectively, with 17 bases between them. CDR1 is SGHDT and CDR2 is YYEEEE in the germline V gene. The CDR3 runs 13 residues. The DNA for the CDR3 is TGTGCCAGCAGCCCGGACAGCCTCGGGAGGCAGTACTTC. The encoded protein is CASSPDSLGRQYF.

This clonotype was found many times. The V gene is TRBV4-1, the J gene TRBJ2-5; no clear D gene. With 0 bases removed from V and 1 base from J, the gap between germline ends came to 9 bases. The CDR3 is 15 residues long. CDR1 and CDR2 from the germline V gene are MGHRA and YSYEKL. This CDR3 reads CASSQERRIQETQYF. In nucleotides, the CDR3 is TGCGCCAGCAGCCAAGAGAGACGGATCCAAGAGACCCAGTACTTC.

This clonotype came up many times. The chain is built from TRBV12-5 and TRBJ1-5; D ambiguous. V shed 3 bases and J shed 0 bases, with 9 bases lying between them. Germline V gene lookup returns CDR1 LGHNT and CDR2 FRNRAP. The CDR3 spans 15 residues. CDR3 loop: CASGFSRYSNQPQHF. The CDR3 nucleotides are TGTGCTAGTGGTTTCTCCCGGTATAGCAATCAGCCCCAGCATTTT.

At least ten counts were recorded for this clonotype. V gene TRBV6-5 combines with J gene TRBJ1-1; D gene ambiguous. Germline CDR1 MNHEY, CDR2 SVGAGI. Trimming stripped 7 bases from V and 0 bases from J, with 15 bases between. CDR3 length: 15 residues. The chain's CDR3 is CASTKDRAMNTEAFF. The CDR3 coding sequence is TGTGCCAGCACCAAGGATAGGGCCATGAACACTGAAGCTTTCTTT.

This clonotype was detected ten times or more. The chain uses TRBV6-1 and TRBJ2-3; the D gene is possibly TRBD2 (5 bases). Germline CDR1 MNHNS, CDR2 SASEGT. The CDR3 is made up of 15 amino acids. With 4 bases removed from V and 11 bases from J, the gap between germline ends came to 22 bases. CDR3 nucleotides: TGTGCCAGCAGTGGTCGAGGGTTGGACGTTCGGAAGCAGTATTTT. It encodes CASSGRGLDVRKQYF.

This clonotype was seen a handful of times. The J gene is TRBJ2-1, the V gene TRBV9; 14 bases line up with TRBD2. Trimming removed 2 bases from V and 8 bases from J; junction bases left unmatched: 6. The germline CDR1 and CDR2 sequences are SGDLS and YYNGEE. This CDR3 is 16 amino acids long. Written as DNA, the CDR3 is TGTGCCAGCAGCGTTATGGGACTAGCGGGAGCGGATGAGCAGTTCTTC. This gives the protein CASSVMGLAGADEQFF.

V is TRBV19 and J is TRBJ1-5; D not certain. The CDR3 sequence is 12 residues long. V was clipped by 3 bases and J by 7 bases, with 7 bases between them. Germline loops: CDR1 LNHDA, CDR2 SQIVND (reference sequence). This CDR3 is CASSIGWQPQHF. Here the CDR3 DNA reads TGTGCCAGTAGTATTGGGTGGCAGCCCCAGCATTTT.